This T cell receptor (beta chain) was captured by sequencing in a study of cytomegalovirus exposure and HLA in healthy donors. Study context: In an early release, HLA-typed donors contributed about 80 million unique TCR sequences. Study results and caveats: What was likely a sequencing artifact was a cluster of highly shared sequence variants. TCR association rates varied by HLA locus in a later analysis, with DRB1 highest and HLA-C lowest.

As to this clone: The antigen remains undetermined.

PCR used 60 Vbeta primers and 13 Jbeta primers. Only in-frame clones appear in the TCRdb table, and some are missing; sequencing was by immunoSEQ multiplex PCR. Here the sample spans about 170,000 clones, roughly 84% being singletons. Trimming cost V 3 bases and J 3 bases, with 8 bases left between them. Looked up from germline, CDR1 is KGHSH and CDR2 is LQKENI. The CDR3 loop spans 13 amino acids. The sequenced material came from PBMCs. The chain combines TRBV18 with TRBJ1-1; D is undetermined. This TCR derives from a male donor in good health and CMV-seronegative. CDR3 sequence: CASSPLRDTEAFF. CDR3 in DNA: TGTGCCAGCTCACCTTTGAGGGACACTGAAGCTTTCTTT.